The 19 T cell receptor beta chains listed next were all sequenced from one sample in a study of T cell responses to AZD1222 COVID-19 vaccine. Only in-frame clones appear in the TCRdb table, and some are missing; sequencing was by immunoSEQ multiplex PCR. The sample records approximately 110,000 clones, roughly 87% being singletons. The input for sequencing was peripheral blood, taken on day 0 of AZD1222 vaccination. The receptors here all came from an adult in good health.

V gene TRBV11-2 combines with J gene TRBJ2-7; D unresolved. The CDR3 length is 13 residues. The germline V and J ends were trimmed by 5 bases and 4 bases, with 12 bases remaining between them. Germline CDR1 reads SGHAT; CDR2 reads FQNNGV. This CDR3 reads CASSPLINYEQYF. The CDR3 bases are TGTGCCAGCAGCCCCCTCATCAATTACGAGCAGTACTTC.

CDR3: CASSQERLRAGRREQYF. The CDR3 DNA is TGCGCCAGCAGCCAAGAGCGGTTAAGGGCAGGGCGACGCGAGCAGTACTTC. This chain connects TRBV4-3 to TRBJ2-7; D perhaps matches TRBD1 (5 bases). V shed 0 bases and J shed 6 bases, with 21 bases lying between them. CDR1 and CDR2 (germline): LGHNA, YSLEER. This CDR3 contains 17 residues.

The chain uses TRBV7-6 and TRBJ1-2; a weak D match, TRBD1 (5 bases). V lost 3 bases, J lost 6 bases, and 14 bases lay in between. Germline assignment: CDR1 SGHVS and CDR2 FNYEAQ. The CDR3 contains 14 residues. This CDR3 reads CASSLNHGGDGYTF. The CDR3 nucleotides are TGTGCCAGCAGCTTGAATCACGGAGGGGATGGCTACACCTTC.

The rearrangement joins TRBV24-1 to TRBJ1-3, with D possibly matching TRBD1 (5 bases). Germline CDR1 and CDR2: KGHDR and SFDVKD. The ends were cut back, 8 bases at V and 4 bases at J, with 14 bases in the middle. This CDR3 is 14 amino acids long. The CDR3 DNA follows: TGTGCCACCAAGGGACCTCTCTTGGGAAACACCATATATTTT. This translates into CATKGPLLGNTIYF.

V is TRBV10-3 and J is TRBJ2-5; perhaps D is TRBD1 or TRBD2 (5 bases each). Trimming pared 0 bases from V and 2 bases from J, leaving 19 bases between. The CDR3 covers 18 residues. Looked up from germline, CDR1 is ENHRY and CDR2 is SYGVKD. CDR3 protein: CAISESELLAWGQETQYF. The CDR3 bases are TGTGCCATCAGTGAGTCGGAGCTACTTGCATGGGGGCAAGAGACCCAGTACTTC.

The chain's CDR3 is CSASPTPDTQYF. The CDR3 DNA is TGCAGTGCTAGTCCAACGCCCGATACGCAGTATTTT. The chain has TRBV20-1 and TRBJ2-3; no firm D call. Per the germline V gene, CDR1 is DFQATT and CDR2 is SNEGSKA (reference sequence). The CDR3 is made up of 12 amino acids. Trimming shortened V by 3 bases and J by 6 bases, and 10 bases separated the two germline ends.

CDR3 bases: TGTGCCAGCAGTGAAGCGCGTGAGTCTTATACGCAGTATTTT. Translation gives CASSEARESYTQYF. This chain links TRBV6-1 with TRBJ2-3; D remains unclear. Trimming removed 0 bases from V and 7 bases from J, with 11 bases in between. This CDR3 comprises 14 residues. Germline CDR1 reads MNHNS; CDR2 reads SASEGT.

V gene TRBV30 combines with J gene TRBJ1-2; a possible D gene is TRBD1 (5 bases). Germline V CDR1 and CDR2: GTSNPN, SVGIG (reference sequence). This CDR3 contains 13 residues. The V and J ends lost 2 bases and 2 bases respectively, with 9 bases between them. Here the CDR3 DNA reads TGTGCCTGGAGTAGACAGTTGAACTATGGCTACACCTTC. It yields the protein CAWSRQLNYGYTF.

Note on this clone: The junction does not match germline at one end; this may be a read error. V and J are TRBV29-1 and TRBJ2-5; D not certain. Germline V CDR1 and CDR2: SQVTM, ANQGSEA. The CDR3 runs to 11 residues. The CDR3 DNA reads TGCAGCGTTAAAGATCAGGAGACCCAGTACTTC. Amino acids: CSVKDQETQYF.

This rearrangement joins TRBV7-9 to TRBJ2-1; D is uncertain. Germline CDR1 is SEHNR and CDR2 is FQNEAQ (reference sequence). The CDR3 contains 14 residues. Trimming removed 1 base from V and 3 bases from J, with 7 bases in between. The CDR3 region has the DNA TGTGCCAGCAGCTTAGGTGGAGTCTACAATGAGCAGTTCTTC. Translated, it gives CASSLGGVYNEQFF.

A single count supports this clone. The V and J genes are TRBV4-1 and TRBJ1-1, with 8 bases matching TRBD1. The CDR3 is made up of 15 amino acids. Germline values: CDR1 MGHRA, CDR2 YSYEKL. The trim removed 3 bases at V and 4 bases at J, leaving 7 bases unmatched. As DNA, the CDR3 is TGCGCCAGCAGCCATCCCGGGACAGGTGGCACTGAAGCTTTCTTT. This sequence encodes CASSHPGTGGTEAFF.

The chain combines TRBV9 with TRBJ2-5; tentative D call: TRBD2 (6 bases). CDR1 is SGDLS and CDR2 is YYNGEE in the germline V gene. Trimming stripped 2 bases from V and 1 base from J, with 9 bases between. This CDR3 has 14 amino acids. The DNA of the CDR3 is TGTGCCAGCAGCGTTGCTAGCGTCCAAGAGACCCAGTACTTC. Its translation: CASSVASVQETQYF.

The V and J genes are TRBV11-3 and TRBJ2-5, with 7 positions matching TRBD2. After removal of 3 bases from V and 2 bases from J, the junction contained 9 bases not matched to a gene. From germline, CDR1 is SGHNT and CDR2 YENEEA. The CDR3 totals 16 residues. The CDR3 region has the DNA TGTGCCAGCAGCTTCAGGGCCGGGACTACACAAGAGACCCAGTACTTC. Its translation: CASSFRAGTTQETQYF. Based on the CDR3 plus reference TRBV11-3 and TRBJ2-5, the full variable domain is EAGVVQSPRYKIIEKKQPVAFWCNPISGHNTLYWYLQNLGQGPELLIRYENEEAVDDSQLPKDRFSAERLKGVDSTLKIQPAELGDSAVYLCASSFRAGTTQETQYFGPGTRLLVL.

This chain connects TRBV29-1 to TRBJ2-7; no clear D gene. The ends were cut back, 0 bases at V and 7 bases at J, with 13 bases in the middle. CDR3 size: 13 residues. Germline CDR1 and CDR2: SQVTM and ANQGSEA. CDR3 region: CSVEDAVMREQYF. The DNA for the CDR3 is TGCAGCGTTGAAGACGCGGTGATGCGGGAGCAGTACTTC.

The table lists this clone with a few counts. The genes are TRBV6-5 and TRBJ2-7; no definite D call. V lost 0 bases and J 2 bases, leaving 14 bases between the germline ends. CDR1 and CDR2 (germline): MNHEY, SVGAGI. The CDR3 spans 16 residues. The CDR3 DNA reads TGTGCCAGCAGTTACTCATACGGTAGGAAAGCCTACGAGCAGTACTTC. This gives the protein CASSYSYGRKAYEQYF.

This clone has only a few counts. The chain joins TRBV5-1 to TRBJ2-7, with a tentative D call TRBD2 (5 bases). Per germline, CDR1 SGHRS and CDR2 YFSETQ. The CDR3 runs to 15 residues. Trimming took 7 bases from V and 0 from J, leaving 17 bases between them. CDR3 nucleotides: TGCGCCAGCCGACGAGATTCGGGAAGCTCCTACGAGCAGTACTTC. The encoded protein is CASRRDSGSSYEQYF.

The rearrangement uses TRBV6-6 and TRBJ1-6, with D tentatively TRBD1 (5 bases). This CDR3 is built from 13 residues. V was pared by 6 bases and J by 6 bases, with 9 bases between. Germline V gene data show CDR1 as MNHNY and CDR2 as SVGAGI (reference sequence). Here the CDR3 DNA reads TGTGCCAGCAGCTCGGGGGTTAATTCACCCCTCCACTTT. Its translation is CASSSGVNSPLHF.

The J gene is TRBJ1-4, the V gene TRBV24-1, with D tentatively TRBD1 (5 bases). The CDR3 sequence is 16 residues long. Germline-derived CDR1 and CDR2 are KGHDR and SFDVKD. V lost 0 bases, J lost 7 bases, and 14 bases lay in between. CDR3 sequence reads: CATSDLPQGVSEKLFF. CDR3 nucleotide sequence: TGTGCCACCAGTGATTTGCCCCAGGGAGTGAGTGAAAAACTGTTTTTT.

This clone was seen only once. The chain is built from TRBV10-3 and TRBJ2-1; 9 bases align to TRBD2. Germline lookup yields CDR1 ENHRY and CDR2 SYGVKD. CDR3 length: 16 amino acids. V lost 2 bases, J lost 6 bases, and 8 bases stayed unmatched. The CDR3 bases are TGTGCCATCAGTGAGGCAGTAGCGGGAGCATTCAATGAGCAGTTCTTC. Translation: CAISEAVAGAFNEQFF.